This passage covers 9 T cell receptor beta chains from one sample sequenced in a study of cytomegalovirus exposure and HLA in healthy donors. The PCR employed 60 Vbeta primers together with 13 Jbeta primers. Method: immunoSEQ multiplex PCR; TCRdb's copy keeps in-frame clones and lacks some. The sample yields roughly 190,000 clones, approximately 81% seen once. Sequenced: PBMCs. The origin of the receptors is a man aged 50 to 60 in good health and CMV-seronegative.

The chain is built from TRBV27 and TRBJ1-2; TRBD1 aligns across 7 bases. The CDR3 length is 17 residues. Germline-derived CDR1 and CDR2 are MNHEY and SMNVEV (reference sequence). V lost 5 bases, J lost 7 bases, and 19 bases stayed unmatched. CDR3 residues: CASSVDRDRLGSGGYTF. Written as DNA, the CDR3 is TGTGCCAGCAGTGTAGACAGGGATCGACTCGGAAGCGGTGGCTACACCTTC.

This clone was seen a handful of times. The chain employs TRBV6-1 and TRBJ1-1; 8 positions match TRBD1. Germline V CDR1 and CDR2: MNHNS, SASEGT. V shed 5 bases, J shed 3 bases, and the junction held 5 bases outside the gene matches. The CDR3 sequence is 14 residues long. The CDR3 DNA reads TGTGCCAGCAGTTGGACAGGGCGAGACACTGAAGCTTTCTTT. Protein: CASSWTGRDTEAFF.

V is TRBV6-6 and J is TRBJ2-3, with D unresolved. V gave up 0 bases and J gave up 2 bases, with 9 bases separating them. The CDR3 consists of 15 residues. The germline V gene encodes CDR1 MNHNY and CDR2 SVGAGI (reference sequence). CDR3 nucleotides: TGTGCCAGCAGTTACTCGTCAGAATACACAGATACGCAGTATTTT. It codes for CASSYSSEYTDTQYF.

A single count supports this clone. The V gene is TRBV13, the J gene TRBJ2-7; the match to TRBD2 covers 12 bases. CDR3 size: 16 residues. In germline, CDR1 is PRHDT, CDR2 FYEKMQ (reference sequence). V was pared by 4 bases and J by 0 bases, with 4 bases of the junction left unmatched. In nucleotides, the CDR3 is TGTGCCAGCAGCTCCGGACTAGCGGGGAGCTCCTACGAGCAGTACTTC. Its protein is CASSSGLAGSSYEQYF. Together with reference TRBV13 and TRBJ2-7, the CDR3 gives the full variable domain: AAGVIQSPRHLIKEKRETATLKCYPIPRHDTVYWYQQGPGQDPQFLISFYEKMQSDKGSIPDRFSAQQFSDYHSELNMSSLELGDSALYFCASSSGLAGSSYEQYFGPGTRLTVT.

This rearrangement joins TRBV19 to TRBJ1-5; possibly TRBD1 for D (5 bases). CDR1 and CDR2 (germline): LNHDA, SQIVND (reference sequence). The V and J ends lost 11 bases and 0 bases respectively, with 14 bases between them. CDR3 length equals 14 residues. The DNA for the CDR3 is TGTGCCGGATCTCAGGGTCCTAGCAATCAGCCCCAGCATTTT. It is translated as CAGSQGPSNQPQHF.

This sequence joins TRBV19 and TRBJ2-7; no clear D gene. The CDR3 extends over 15 amino acids. CDR1 is LNHDA, CDR2 SQIVND, per germline (reference sequence). The V end was cut by 5 bases, the J end by 0 bases, with 14 bases between. In DNA form, the CDR3 reads TGTGCCAGTAGTCCTTACAGTGTCGGCTCCTACGAGCAGTACTTC. Translated: CASSPYSVGSYEQYF.

The chain recombines TRBV11-2 with TRBJ1-3; D gene unclear. CDR3 length: 15 residues. Trimming took 5 bases from V and 3 from J, leaving 14 bases between them. The germline gives CDR1 SGHAT, CDR2 FQNNGV. The CDR3 DNA is TGTGCCAGCAGCCCCCGAGGAGGAGTTGGAAACACCATATATTTT. This gives the protein CASSPRGGVGNTIYF.

The table lists this clone with a few counts. CDR3: CASSLSSGRGEQFF. The DNA for the CDR3 is TGTGCCAGCAGCTTGAGCTCGGGCAGGGGGGAGCAGTTCTTC. The chain recombines TRBV7-9 with TRBJ2-1; TRBD1 aligns across 7 bases. The CDR3 is made up of 14 amino acids. Germline trimming cut 3 bases from V and 10 bases from J; bases unmatched to any gene: 9. The germline V gene encodes CDR1 SEHNR and CDR2 FQNEAQ (reference sequence).

The V call is TRBV6-1, the J call TRBJ2-7; TRBD1 matches at 7 bases. The CDR3 runs to 14 residues. V dropped 7 bases and J dropped 4; count of bases not matched to a gene: 10. Germline V gene data show CDR1 as MNHNS and CDR2 as SASEGT. The CDR3, as DNA: TGTGCCAGCACCAAGGGAGACAGGGAATACGAGCAGTACTTC. Translating it yields CASTKGDREYEQYF.